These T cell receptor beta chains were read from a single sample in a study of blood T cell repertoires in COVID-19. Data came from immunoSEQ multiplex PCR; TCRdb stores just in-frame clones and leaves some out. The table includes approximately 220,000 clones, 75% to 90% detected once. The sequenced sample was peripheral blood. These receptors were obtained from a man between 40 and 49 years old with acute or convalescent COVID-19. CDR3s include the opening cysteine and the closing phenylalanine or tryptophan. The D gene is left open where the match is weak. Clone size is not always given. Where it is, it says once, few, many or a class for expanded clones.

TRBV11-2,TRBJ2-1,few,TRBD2,CASTMLAGGSYNEQFF,TGTGCCAGCACTATGTTAGCGGGGGGCTCCTACAATGAGCAGTTCTTC
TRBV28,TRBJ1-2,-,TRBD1,CASSNRGRAYGYTF,TGTGCCAGCAGCAACAGGGGGCGCGCCTATGGCTACACCTTC
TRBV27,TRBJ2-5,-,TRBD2,CASSPGTSGFSETQYF,TGTGCCAGCAGTCCGGGGACTAGCGGGTTCTCAGAGACCCAGTACTTC
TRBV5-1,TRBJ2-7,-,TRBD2,CASRHNSGRTSYEQYF,TGCGCCAGCAGACACAACAGCGGGAGAACCTCCTACGAGCAGTACTTC
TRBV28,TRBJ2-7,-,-,CASSLFPTGLYEQYF,TGTGCCAGCAGTTTATTCCCGACGGGACTCTACGAGCAGTACTTC
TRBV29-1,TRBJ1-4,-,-,CSVSAPNEKLFF,TGCAGCGTTAGCGCCCCTAATGAAAAACTGTTTTTT
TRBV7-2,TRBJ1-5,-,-,CASTLGSRNSNQPQHF,TGTGCCAGCACCCTCGGCTCGAGGAATAGCAATCAGCCCCAGCATTTT
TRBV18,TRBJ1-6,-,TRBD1,CASSPPGTGMGSPLHF,TGTGCCAGCTCACCACCCGGGACAGGGATGGGTTCACCCCTCCACTTT
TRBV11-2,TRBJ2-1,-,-,CASSADSAQFF,TGTGCCAGCAGCGCAGACTCCGCCCAGTTCTTC
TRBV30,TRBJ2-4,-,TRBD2,CAGLKGLAGVENIQYF,TGTGCCGGGTTAAAGGGACTAGCGGGAGTGGAGAACATTCAGTACTTC
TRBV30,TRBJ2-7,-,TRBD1,CAWSSPGQGNTYEQYF,TGTGCCTGGAGTTCCCCGGGACAGGGGAATACCTACGAGCAGTACTTC
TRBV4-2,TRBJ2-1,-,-,CASSPPAGIYNEQFF,TGTGCCAGCAGCCCTCCAGCGGGCATCTACAATGAGCAGTTCTTC
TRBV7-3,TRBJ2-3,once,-,CASSQGLRTDTQYF,TGTGCCAGCAGCCAGGGACTTCGCACAGATACGCAGTATTTT
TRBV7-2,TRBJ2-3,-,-,CASSLLGLADTQYF,TGTGCCAGCAGCTTATTGGGACTTGCAGATACGCAGTATTTT
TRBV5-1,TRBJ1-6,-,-,CASRQDSLPLHF,TGCGCCAGCAGACAGGACAGTCTACCCCTCCACTTT
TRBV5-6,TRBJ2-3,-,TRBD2,CASRHPGQLLAGEVDTQYF,TGTGCCAGCAGACACCCGGGACAGCTACTAGCGGGAGAAGTAGATACGCAGTATTTT
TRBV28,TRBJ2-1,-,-,CASSLYALKVTSSYNEQFF,TGTGCCAGCAGTCTTTACGCCCTAAAGGTCACTAGCTCCTACAATGAGCAGTTCTTC
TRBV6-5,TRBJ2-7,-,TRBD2,CASSYGGLASYEQYF,TGTGCCAGCAGTTACGGGGGACTAGCGAGTTACGAGCAGTACTTC
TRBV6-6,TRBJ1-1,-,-,CASSYKGEDTEAFF,TGTGCCAGCAGTTACAAAGGGGAGGACACTGAAGCTTTCTTT
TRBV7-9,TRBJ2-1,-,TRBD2,CASSLLAGGEQFF,TGTGCCAGCAGCCTTCTAGCGGGCGGCGAGCAGTTCTTC
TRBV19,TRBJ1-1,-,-,CASSIPWLSTEAFF,TGTGCCAGTAGTATTCCGTGGTTGAGCACTGAAGCTTTCTTT
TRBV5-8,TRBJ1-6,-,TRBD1,CASSLIQGQGNSPLHF,TGTGCCAGCAGCTTAATCCAGGGACAGGGGAATTCACCCCTCCACTTT
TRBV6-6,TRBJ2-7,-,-,CASSYSQGGGQYF,TGTGCCAGCAGTTACTCCCAGGGAGGTGGGCAGTACTTC
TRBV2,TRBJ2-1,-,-,CASSEPGYNEQFF,TGTGCCAGCAGTGAACCAGGGTACAATGAGCAGTTCTTC
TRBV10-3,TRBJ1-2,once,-,CAISEFNLGSDGYTF,TGTGCCATCAGTGAGTTTAACCTGGGGAGTGATGGCTACACCTTC
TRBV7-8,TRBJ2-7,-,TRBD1,CASSSGQGASYEQYF,TGTGCCAGCAGCTCTGGACAGGGGGCCTCCTACGAGCAGTACTTC
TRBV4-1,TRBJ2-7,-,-,CASSQVPRGLGEQYF,TGCGCCAGCAGCCAAGTCCCCAGGGGATTGGGCGAGCAGTACTTC
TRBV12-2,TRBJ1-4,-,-,CASRKNRGENEKLFF,TGTGCAAGTCGCAAAAACAGGGGGGAGAATGAAAAACTGTTTTTT
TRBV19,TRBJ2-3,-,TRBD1,CASSIPARTGDTDTQYF,TGTGCCAGTAGTATCCCGGCGCGGACAGGGGACACAGATACGCAGTATTTT
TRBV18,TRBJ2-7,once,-,CASSPLQDSYEQYF,TGTGCCAGCTCACCACTACAGGACTCCTACGAGCAGTACTTC
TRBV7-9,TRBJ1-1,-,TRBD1,CASSQNRGRGNTEAFF,TGTGCCAGCAGCCAGAACAGGGGGCGTGGGAACACTGAAGCTTTCTTT
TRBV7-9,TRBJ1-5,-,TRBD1,CASSATGGKVQPQHF,TGTGCCAGCAGCGCGACAGGGGGGAAGGTTCAGCCCCAGCATTTT
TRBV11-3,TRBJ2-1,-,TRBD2,CASSLRGGLSEQFF,TGTGCCAGCAGCCTGCGGGGGGGCCTGAGTGAGCAGTTCTTC
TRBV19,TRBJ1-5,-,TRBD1,CASRITWTGAKVQPQHF,TGTGCCAGTAGAATTACCTGGACAGGGGCCAAGGTGCAGCCCCAGCATTTT
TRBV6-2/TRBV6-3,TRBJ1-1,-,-,CASSYSEVIMNTEAFF,TGTGCCAGCAGTTACTCGGAGGTCATCATGAACACTGAAGCTTTCTTT
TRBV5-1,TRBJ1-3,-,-,CASSLGGSGNTIYF,TGCGCCAGCAGCTTAGGGGGTTCTGGAAACACCATATATTTT
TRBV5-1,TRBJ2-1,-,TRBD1,CASSFLTGTDIYNEQFF,TGCGCCAGCAGCTTTCTCACCGGGACAGATATCTACAATGAGCAGTTCTTC
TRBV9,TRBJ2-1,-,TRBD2,CASSATFIAGTNNEQFF,TGTGCCAGCAGCGCTACCTTTATAGCGGGGACTAACAATGAGCAGTTCTTC
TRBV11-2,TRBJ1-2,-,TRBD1,CATGTGWYYGYTF,TGTGCCACCGGGACAGGGTGGTACTATGGCTACACCTTC
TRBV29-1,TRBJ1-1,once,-,CSGGQTNTEAFF,TGCAGCGGAGGACAGACGAACACTGAAGCTTTCTTT
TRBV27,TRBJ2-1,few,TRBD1,CASSPPGQGYDEQFF,TGTGCCAGCAGTCCCCCCGGACAGGGGTACGATGAGCAGTTCTTC
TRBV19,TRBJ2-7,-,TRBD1,CASSEPGQASYEQYF,TGTGCCAGTAGTGAACCGGGACAGGCTTCCTACGAGCAGTACTTC
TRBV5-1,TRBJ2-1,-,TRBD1,CASSIQGWNNEQFF,TGCGCCAGCAGCATACAGGGGTGGAACAATGAGCAGTTCTTC
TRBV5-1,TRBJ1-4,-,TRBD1,CASSYGTGGNEKLFF,TGCGCCAGCAGCTATGGGACAGGGGGCAATGAAAAACTGTTTTTT
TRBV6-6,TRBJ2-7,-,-,CASSYRVSELEQYF,TGTGCCAGCAGTTACCGCGTCTCGGAGCTCGAGCAGTACTTC
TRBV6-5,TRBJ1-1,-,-,CASNPYGEFGTEAFF,TGTGCCAGCAACCCTTACGGGGAATTTGGCACTGAAGCTTTCTTT
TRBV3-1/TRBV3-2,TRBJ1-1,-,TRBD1,CASSRDRGYDTEAFF,TGTGCCAGCAGCCGAGACAGGGGGTATGACACTGAAGCTTTCTTT
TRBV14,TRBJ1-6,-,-,CASSLGLAGRSSPLHF,TGTGCCAGCAGCCTCGGGTTGGCAGGGCGTAGTTCACCCCTCCACTTT
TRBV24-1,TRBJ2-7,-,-,CATSEERGSYEQYF,TGTGCCACCAGTGAAGAGAGGGGGTCCTACGAGCAGTACTTC
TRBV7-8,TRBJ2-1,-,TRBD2,CASSALGSGGVNEQFF,TGTGCCAGCAGCGCCCTAGGTAGCGGGGGAGTCAATGAGCAGTTCTTC
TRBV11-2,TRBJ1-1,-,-,CASSLWAGDTEAFF,TGTGCCAGCAGCTTATGGGCAGGCGACACTGAAGCTTTCTTT